This entry describes one T cell receptor (beta chain). Its antigen is not identified. Trimming took 4 bases from V and 0 from J, leaving 9 bases between them. This CDR3 is built from 14 residues. CDR1 and CDR2 (germline): SGHRS, YFSETQ. These data belong to a study of cytomegalovirus exposure and HLA in healthy donors. Study-level findings and limits: HLA-A and HLA-B allele assignments for most subjects were reportedly predicted accurately using TCR beta sequences.

PCR amplification relied on 60 Vbeta primers (plus 13 Jbeta primers). Profiling relied on immunoSEQ multiplex PCR, and the TCRdb table lists in-frame clones only, not all of them. Reported are 100,000 to 150,000 clones; the ten largest clones contain around 3.9%. The chain joins TRBV5-1 to TRBJ2-3; D might be TRBD2 (6 bases). The TCR originated in a man between 18 and 29 years old in good health and CMV-seronegative. The sequenced material came from PBMCs. The CDR3 DNA follows: TGCGCCAGCAGCCCGGGACTTAGCACAGATACGCAGTATTTT. Translated, it gives CASSPGLSTDTQYF. The variable domain in full, with the rest retrieved from reference TRBV5-1 and TRBJ2-3, is KAGVTQTPRYLIKTRGQQVTLSCSPISGHRSVSWYQQTPGQGLQFLFEYFSETQRNKGNFPGRFSGRQFSNSRSEMNVSTLELGDSALYLCASSPGLSTDTQYFGPGTRLTVL.